This TCR beta chain was sequenced during a study of cytomegalovirus exposure and HLA in healthy donors. Study-wide findings and caveats: Earlier analysis yielded a pattern in which most TCR beta V segments were productive about 90% or about 30% of the time. There were reportedly fewer N-insertions in an Asian-associated ancestry cluster than the approximately 600-donor mean, in a later analysis. Later genetic work tied a missense DCLRE1C variant to beta-chain V and J trimming.

Researchers ran the PCR with 60 Vbeta and 13 Jbeta primers. TCRdb keeps only in-frame clones here, not all; method: immunoSEQ multiplex PCR. The data contain more than 200,000 clones, about 84% of them singletons. V was pared by 1 base and J by 5 bases, with 4 bases of the junction left unmatched. CDR1 is LNHDA and CDR2 is SQIVND in the germline V gene (reference sequence). The CDR3 totals 15 residues. A word on this clone: The target antigen is unknown.

The specimen was PBMCs. The V and J genes are TRBV19 and TRBJ2-7; 11 bases are a match to TRBD1. This receptor was obtained from a human donor in good health. The CDR3 DNA reads as TGTGCCAGTAGTATAGTCGGACAGGGGGCGAACGAGCAGTACTTC. It codes for CASSIVGQGANEQYF.